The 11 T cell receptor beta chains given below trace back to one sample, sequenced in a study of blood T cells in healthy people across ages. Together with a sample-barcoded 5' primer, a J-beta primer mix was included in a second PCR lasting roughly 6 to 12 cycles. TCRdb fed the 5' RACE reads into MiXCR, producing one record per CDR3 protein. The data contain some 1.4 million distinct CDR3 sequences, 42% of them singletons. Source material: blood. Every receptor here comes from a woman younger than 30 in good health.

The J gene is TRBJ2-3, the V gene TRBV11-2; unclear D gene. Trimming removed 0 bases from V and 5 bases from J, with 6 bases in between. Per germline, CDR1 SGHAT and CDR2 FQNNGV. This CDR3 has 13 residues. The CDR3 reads CASSLDYLDTQYF. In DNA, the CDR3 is TGTGCCAGCAGCTTAGATTATCTAGATACGCAGTATTTT.

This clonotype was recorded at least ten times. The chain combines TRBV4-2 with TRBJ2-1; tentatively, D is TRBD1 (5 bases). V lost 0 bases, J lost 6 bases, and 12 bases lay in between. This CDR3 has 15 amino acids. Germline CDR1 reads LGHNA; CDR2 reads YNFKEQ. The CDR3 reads CASSQDAGLVNEQFF. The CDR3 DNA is TGTGCCAGCAGCCAAGATGCAGGGTTAGTCAATGAGCAGTTCTTC.

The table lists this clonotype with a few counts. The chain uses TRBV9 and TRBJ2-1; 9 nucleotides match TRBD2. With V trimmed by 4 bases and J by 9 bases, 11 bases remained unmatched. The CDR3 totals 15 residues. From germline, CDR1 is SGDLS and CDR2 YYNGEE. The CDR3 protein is CASSQFAGGAGEQFF. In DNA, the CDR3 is TGTGCCAGCAGCCAATTCGCGGGGGGGGCTGGTGAGCAGTTCTTC.

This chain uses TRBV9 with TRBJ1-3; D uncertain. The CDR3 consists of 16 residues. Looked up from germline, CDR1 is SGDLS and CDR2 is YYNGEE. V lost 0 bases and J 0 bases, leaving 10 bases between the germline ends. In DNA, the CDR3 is TGTGCCAGCAGCGTAGGAGCAGAGAGCTCTGGAAACACCATATATTTT. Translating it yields CASSVGAESSGNTIYF.

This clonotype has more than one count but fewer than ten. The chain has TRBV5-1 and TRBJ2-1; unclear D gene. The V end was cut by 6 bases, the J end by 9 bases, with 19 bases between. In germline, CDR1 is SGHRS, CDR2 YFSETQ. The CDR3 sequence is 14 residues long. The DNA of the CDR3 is TGCGCCAGCACCGTTAACAGACCCGGTTCTGAGCAGTTCTTC. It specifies CASTVNRPGSEQFF.

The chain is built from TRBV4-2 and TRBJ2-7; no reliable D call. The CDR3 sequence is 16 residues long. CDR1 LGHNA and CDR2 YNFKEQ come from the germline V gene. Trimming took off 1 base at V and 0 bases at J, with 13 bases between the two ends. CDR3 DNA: TGTGCCAGCAGCCAAGGCACGGGCCCCTTCTCCTACGAGCAGTACTTC. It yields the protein CASSQGTGPFSYEQYF.

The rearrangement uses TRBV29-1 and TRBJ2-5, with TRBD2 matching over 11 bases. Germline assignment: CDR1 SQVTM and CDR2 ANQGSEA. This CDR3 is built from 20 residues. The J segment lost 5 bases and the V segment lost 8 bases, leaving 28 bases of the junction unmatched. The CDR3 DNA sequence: TGCAGCCCCGGGGTTCCTACGCGAAAGTTAGCGGGGGGGCCATGGGAGACCCAGTACTTC. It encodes CSPGVPTRKLAGGPWETQYF.

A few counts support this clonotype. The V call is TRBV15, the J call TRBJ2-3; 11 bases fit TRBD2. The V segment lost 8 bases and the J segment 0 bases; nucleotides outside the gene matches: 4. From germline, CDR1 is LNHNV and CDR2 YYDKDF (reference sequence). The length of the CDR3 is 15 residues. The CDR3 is CATGTSGFSTDTQYF. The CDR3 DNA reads TGTGCCACCGGGACTAGCGGTTTTAGCACAGATACGCAGTATTTT.

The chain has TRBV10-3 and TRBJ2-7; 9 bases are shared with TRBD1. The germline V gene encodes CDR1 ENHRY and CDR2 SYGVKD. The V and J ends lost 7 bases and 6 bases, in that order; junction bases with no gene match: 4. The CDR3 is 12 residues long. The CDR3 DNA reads TGTGCCATCAACGCGGACAGGGGCGAGCAGTACTTC. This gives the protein CAINADRGEQYF.

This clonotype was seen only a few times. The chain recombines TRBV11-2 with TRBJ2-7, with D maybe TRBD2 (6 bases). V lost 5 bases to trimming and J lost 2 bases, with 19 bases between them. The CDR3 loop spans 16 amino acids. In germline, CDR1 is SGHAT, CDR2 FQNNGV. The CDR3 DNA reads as TGTGCCAGCAGCGTAGGTTTGGCGGGGTCCACCTACGAGCAGTACTTC. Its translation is CASSVGLAGSTYEQYF.

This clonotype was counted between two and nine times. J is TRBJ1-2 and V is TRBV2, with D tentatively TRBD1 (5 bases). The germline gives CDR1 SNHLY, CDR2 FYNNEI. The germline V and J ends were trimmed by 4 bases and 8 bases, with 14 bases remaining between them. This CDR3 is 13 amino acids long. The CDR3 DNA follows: TGTGCCAGCAGTGCGGGGGGAGCCGGGGGCTACACCTTC. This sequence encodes CASSAGGAGGYTF.